This T cell receptor (beta chain) was identified during a study of blood T cell repertoires in COVID-19. Study at large: There were acute and convalescent COVID-19 samples, and they came from the United States, Italy and Spain. PBMCs, B-cell-depleted T cells, or T cells were the source of the cDNA or gDNA that made up the material.

How the authors handled the data: Reference gene primers were amplified, and this amplification served to estimate nucleated cell counts. Data came from immunoSEQ multiplex PCR; TCRdb stores just in-frame clones and leaves some out. Clonal size and the V and J genes are those of that table, whereas D and trimming came from the DNA. Of around 250,000 clones in the sample, approximately 90% were seen once. The specimen sequenced was peripheral blood. This sequence originates from a man aged 30 to 39 who had recovered from COVID-19.

Written as DNA, the CDR3 is TGCGCCAGCAGCTTAGGGGACACCAACTACGAGCAGTACTTC. It specifies CASSLGDTNYEQYF. The chain has TRBV5-1 and TRBJ2-7; TRBD1 is a possible D gene (6 bases). The CDR3 loop spans 14 amino acids. The V gene lost 2 bases and the J gene lost 3 bases, with 12 bases spanning the gap. Germline CDR1 reads SGHRS; CDR2 reads YFSETQ.